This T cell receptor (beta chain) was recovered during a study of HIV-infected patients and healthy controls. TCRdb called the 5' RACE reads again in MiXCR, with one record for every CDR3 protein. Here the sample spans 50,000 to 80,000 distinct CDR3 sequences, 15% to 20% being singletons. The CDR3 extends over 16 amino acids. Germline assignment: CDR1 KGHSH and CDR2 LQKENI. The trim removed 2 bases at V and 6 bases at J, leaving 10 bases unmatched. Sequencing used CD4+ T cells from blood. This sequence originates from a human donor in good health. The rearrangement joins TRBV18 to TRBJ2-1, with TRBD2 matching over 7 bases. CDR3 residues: CASSPVLRETRNEQFF. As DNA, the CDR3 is TGTGCCAGCTCACCAGTATTGCGGGAGACTCGCAATGAGCAGTTCTTC.